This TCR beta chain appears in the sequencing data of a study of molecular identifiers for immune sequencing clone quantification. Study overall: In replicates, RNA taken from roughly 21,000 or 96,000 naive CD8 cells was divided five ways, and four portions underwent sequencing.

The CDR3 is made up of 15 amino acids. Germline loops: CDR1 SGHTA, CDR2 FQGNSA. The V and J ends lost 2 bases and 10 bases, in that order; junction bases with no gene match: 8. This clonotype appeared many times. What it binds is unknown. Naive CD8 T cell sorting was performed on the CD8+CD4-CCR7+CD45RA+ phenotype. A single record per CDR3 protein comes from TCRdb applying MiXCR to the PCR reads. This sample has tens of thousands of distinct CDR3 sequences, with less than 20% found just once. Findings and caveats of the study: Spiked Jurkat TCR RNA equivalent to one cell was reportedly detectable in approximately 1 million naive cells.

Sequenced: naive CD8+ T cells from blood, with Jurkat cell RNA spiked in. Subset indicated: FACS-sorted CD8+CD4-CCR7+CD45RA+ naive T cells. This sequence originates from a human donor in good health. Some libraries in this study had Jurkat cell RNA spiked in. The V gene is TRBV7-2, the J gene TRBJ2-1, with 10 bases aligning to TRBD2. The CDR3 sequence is CASSLWASGSGEQFF. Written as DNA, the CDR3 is TGTGCCAGCAGCTTATGGGCTAGCGGGAGCGGCGAGCAGTTCTTC.